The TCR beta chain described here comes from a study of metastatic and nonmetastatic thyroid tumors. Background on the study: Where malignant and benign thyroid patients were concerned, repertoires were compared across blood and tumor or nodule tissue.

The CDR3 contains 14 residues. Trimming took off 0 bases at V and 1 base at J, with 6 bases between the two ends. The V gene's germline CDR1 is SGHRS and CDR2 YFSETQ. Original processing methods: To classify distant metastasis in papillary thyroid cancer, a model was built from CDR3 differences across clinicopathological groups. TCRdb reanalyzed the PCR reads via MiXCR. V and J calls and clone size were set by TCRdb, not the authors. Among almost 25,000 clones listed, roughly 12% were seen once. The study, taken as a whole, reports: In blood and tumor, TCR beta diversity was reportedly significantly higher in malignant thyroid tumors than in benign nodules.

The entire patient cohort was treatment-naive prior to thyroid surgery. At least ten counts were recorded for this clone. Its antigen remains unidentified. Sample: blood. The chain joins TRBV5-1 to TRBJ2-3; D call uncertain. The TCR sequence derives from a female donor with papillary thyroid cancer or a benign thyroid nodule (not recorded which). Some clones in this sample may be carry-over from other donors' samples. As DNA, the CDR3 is TGCGCCAGCAGCTTGGTTCCTGGCACAGATACGCAGTATTTT. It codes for CASSLVPGTDTQYF.